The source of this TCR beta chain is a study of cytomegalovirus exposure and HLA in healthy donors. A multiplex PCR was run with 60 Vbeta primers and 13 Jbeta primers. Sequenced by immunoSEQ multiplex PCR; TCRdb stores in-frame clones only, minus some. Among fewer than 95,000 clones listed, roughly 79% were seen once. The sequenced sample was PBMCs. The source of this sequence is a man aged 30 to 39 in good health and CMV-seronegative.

The CDR3 region is CASSPQAAPLNTEAFF. The CDR3 DNA is TGTGCCAGCAGCCCACAGGCCGCACCTTTGAACACTGAAGCTTTCTTT. This sequence joins TRBV14 and TRBJ1-1; D is perhaps TRBD1 (5 bases). This CDR3 spans 16 amino acids. V was pared by 4 bases and J by 0 bases, with 15 bases between. Per germline, CDR1 SGHDN and CDR2 FVKESK.